The next 21 T cell receptor beta chains were all read from a single sample in a study of T cells after yellow fever vaccination. A single record per CDR3 protein comes from TCRdb applying MiXCR to the 5' RACE reads. The top ten clones hold about a sixth of a sample with approximately 510,000 distinct CDR3 sequences, around a fifth of them seen once. Sequenced here: PBMCs, sampled around 3 weeks after the first yellow fever vaccination. The receptors derive from a man aged 18 to 30 who received the YFV17D yellow fever vaccine.

V and J are TRBV9 and TRBJ2-3, with D possibly being TRBD2 (5 bases). CDR1 SGDLS and CDR2 YYNGEE come from the germline V gene. CDR3 length: 15 amino acids. Trimming took 0 bases from V and 5 from J, leaving 13 bases between them. The CDR3 loop reads CASSVASRGVDTQYF. CDR3 in DNA: TGTGCCAGCAGCGTAGCCAGCCGGGGTGTAGATACGCAGTATTTT.

V gene TRBV29-1 combines with J gene TRBJ2-3; D is undetermined. With 7 bases removed from V and 5 bases from J, the gap between germline ends came to 16 bases. Germline V gene data show CDR1 as SQVTM and CDR2 as ANQGSEA. The length of the CDR3 is 13 residues. CDR3 loop: CSALVGRRDTQYF. The CDR3 nucleotides read TGCAGCGCCCTCGTCGGACGGCGAGATACGCAGTATTTT.

This clonotype came up once. This sequence joins TRBV9 and TRBJ2-3; a weak D match, TRBD2 (6 bases). The CDR3 sequence is 15 residues long. In germline, CDR1 is SGDLS, CDR2 YYNGEE. V was shortened by 2 bases and J by 2 bases, with 12 bases between the two germline ends. The CDR3 is CASSVGGGTTDTQYF. CDR3 coding DNA: TGTGCCAGCAGCGTGGGGGGAGGAACCACAGATACGCAGTATTTT. The entire variable domain, with the rest obtained from reference TRBV9 and TRBJ2-3, is as follows: DSGVTQTPKHLITATGQRVTLRCSPRSGDLSVYWYQQSLDQGLQFLIQYYNGEERAKGNILERFSAQQFPDLHSELNLSSLELGDSALYFCASSVGGGTTDTQYFGPGTRLTVL.

The gene calls are TRBV7-6 and TRBJ1-4; tentatively, D is TRBD1 (5 bases). Trimming stripped 5 bases from V and 4 bases from J, with 8 bases between. In germline, CDR1 is SGHVS, CDR2 FNYEAQ. CDR3 size: 13 residues. CDR3 DNA sequence: TGTGCCAGCAGCAGGGACCATAATGAAAAACTGTTTTTT. The encoded protein is CASSRDHNEKLFF. The whole variable domain, filled in from reference TRBV7-6 and TRBJ1-4, reads GAGVSQSPRYKVTKRGQDVALRCDPISGHVSLYWYRQALGQGPEFLTYFNYEAQQDKSGLPNDRFSAERPEGSISTLTIQRTEQRDSAMYRCASSRDHNEKLFFGSGTQLSVL.

This clonotype was observed many times. This sequence joins TRBV28 and TRBJ2-5, with a tentative D call TRBD1 (6 bases). The CDR3 contains 15 residues. The germline V gene has CDR1 MDHEN and CDR2 SYDVKM. The V and J ends lost 3 bases and 2 bases respectively, with 13 bases between them. CDR3 nucleotides: TGTGCCAGCAGTTTGTCCCGAGGGGGTCAAGAGACCCAGTACTTC. Amino acids: CASSLSRGGQETQYF.

This clonotype came up a few times. The chain employs TRBV7-9 and TRBJ2-3, with D maybe TRBD1 (6 bases). The length of the CDR3 is 15 residues. V lost 5 bases, J lost 0 bases, and 12 bases lay in between. Germline loops: CDR1 SEHNR, CDR2 FQNEAQ (reference sequence). CDR3 nucleotide sequence: TGTGCCAGCAGCATTGGACAGCCAAGCACAGATACGCAGTATTTT. Its translation is CASSIGQPSTDTQYF.

This clonotype showed up just a few times. V and J are TRBV12-3 or TRBV12-4 and TRBJ1-6, with D possibly matching TRBD1 (5 bases). There are 13 residues in the CDR3. V dropped 10 bases and J dropped 11 bases, with 18 bases sitting between them. The CDR3 reads CATQRDFGTPLHF. The CDR3, as DNA: TGTGCCACACAACGGGACTTTGGGACACCCCTCCACTTT.

This clonotype was detected a few times. At one boundary the junction diverges from the germline segment, which might be a read error. The genes are TRBV7-3 and TRBJ2-5; TRBD2 is a possible D gene (6 bases). The CDR3 spans 15 residues. Looked up from germline, CDR1 is SGHTA and CDR2 is FQGTGA. CDR3 loop: CASSLGPGVGETKYF. Here the CDR3 DNA reads TGTGCCAGCAGCTTGGGGCCGGGAGTCGGGGAGACCAAGTACTTC. Looking up the rest from reference TRBV7-3 and TRBJ2-5 gives the full variable domain: GAGVSQTPSNKVTEKGKYVELRCDPISGHTALYWYRQSLGQGPEFLIYFQGTGAADDSGLPNDRFFAVRPEGSVSTLKIQRTERGDSAVYLCASSLGPGVGETKYFGPGTRLLVL.

This clonotype was recorded at least ten times. J is TRBJ2-2 and V is TRBV9; D gene unclear. This CDR3 region has 12 residues. The germline gives CDR1 SGDLS, CDR2 YYNGEE. Trimming removed 2 bases from V and 1 base from J, with 0 bases in between. The chain's CDR3 is CASSVNTGELFF. The CDR3 DNA sequence: TGTGCCAGCAGCGTGAACACCGGGGAGCTGTTTTTT.

In its sample, this clonotype was seen a few times. The chain links TRBV30 to TRBJ1-6, with no clear D. Germline lookup yields CDR1 GTSNPN and CDR2 SVGIG (reference sequence). The CDR3 has 18 residues. With 6 bases removed from V and 5 bases from J, the gap between germline ends came to 26 bases. In DNA form, the CDR3 reads TGTGCCTGTCTTGGACTCCTCAAGATTTTAAGGGATAATTCACCCCTCCACTTT. This gives the protein CACLGLLKILRDNSPLHF.

In its sample, this clonotype was seen a few times. The chain couples TRBV24-1 to TRBJ1-2, with D possibly matching TRBD1 (6 bases). CDR1 is KGHDR and CDR2 is SFDVKD in the germline V gene. The ends were cut back, 9 bases at V and 2 bases at J, with 18 bases in the middle. The CDR3 runs 15 residues. For the CDR3, the DNA is TGTGCCACCCTCCTGGGGGCCGACGTAAACTATGGCTACACCTTC. This gives the protein CATLLGADVNYGYTF.

The CDR3 sequence: CSANGAGNELFF. CDR3 bases: TGCAGTGCTAATGGGGCCGGAAACGAACTGTTTTTT. This chain joins TRBV20-1 and TRBJ1-4, with D possibly matching TRBD1 (5 bases). This CDR3 contains 12 residues. Deletions cut 4 bases from V and 12 bases from J, with 15 bases between. Germline V lookup: CDR1 DFQATT, CDR2 SNEGSKA (reference sequence).

This clonotype appeared a few times. This sequence joins TRBV19 and TRBJ1-1, with 11 bases that match TRBD1. Germline-derived CDR1 and CDR2 are LNHDA and SQIVND (reference sequence). The CDR3 runs 14 residues. The V segment lost 7 bases and the J segment 10 bases; nucleotides outside the gene matches: 11. The CDR3 here is CASIRDRGDTSAFF. In DNA, the CDR3 is TGTGCCAGTATAAGGGACAGGGGGGATACTTCAGCTTTCTTT.

The chain joins TRBV20-1 to TRBJ2-7; D possibly corresponds to TRBD1 (6 bases). The germline V and J ends were trimmed by 2 bases and 5 bases, with 13 bases remaining between them. The CDR3 loop spans 13 amino acids. Germline CDR1 DFQATT, CDR2 SNEGSKA (reference sequence). The CDR3 loop reads CSARSTPGDEQYV. CDR3 coding DNA: TGCAGTGCTAGATCAACCCCAGGGGACGAGCAGTACGTC.

The V gene is TRBV5-1, the J gene TRBJ2-3; 15 bases fit TRBD2. The CDR3 runs to 16 residues. Germline V gene lookup returns CDR1 SGHRS and CDR2 YFSETQ. J was trimmed by 3 bases and V by 4 bases; bases with no gene match: 3. The chain's CDR3 is CASSQGTSGGTDTQYF. The CDR3 DNA is TGCGCCAGCAGCCAAGGGACTAGCGGGGGGACAGATACGCAGTATTTT.

A few counts support this clonotype. The chain employs TRBV4-1 and TRBJ1-1, with TRBD1 matching 8 bases. The CDR3 contains 13 residues. Germline V CDR1 and CDR2: MGHRA, YSYEKL. The ends lost 4 bases at V and 5 bases at J; junction bases unmatched: 3. The CDR3 sequence: CASSLRGHTEAFF. The CDR3 nucleotides read TGCGCCAGCAGCCTCAGGGGGCATACTGAAGCTTTCTTT.

There are a few counts of this clonotype. The gene calls are TRBV5-5 and TRBJ1-2; D may be TRBD1 (5 bases). CDR3 length: 17 residues. Trimming took 0 bases from V and 8 from J, leaving 23 bases between them. Per the germline V gene, CDR1 is SGHKS and CDR2 is YYEKEE (reference sequence). The CDR3 DNA sequence: TGTGCCAGCAGCTTGGTTTCTGATGGAATCGGGACCGGCGGCTACACCTTC. It encodes CASSLVSDGIGTGGYTF.

The chain couples TRBV10-3 to TRBJ1-2; a possible D gene is TRBD1 (5 bases). Per germline, CDR1 ENHRY and CDR2 SYGVKD. The CDR3 loop spans 15 amino acids. V was trimmed by 4 bases and J by 4 bases, leaving 16 bases between them. The CDR3 loop reads CAISGAGLGSYGYTF. DNA for the CDR3: TGTGCCATCAGTGGTGCGGGACTGGGGAGCTATGGCTACACCTTC.

The chain uses TRBV6-1 and TRBJ2-1; D uncertain. The germline V gene has CDR1 MNHNS and CDR2 SASEGT. The CDR3 length is 13 residues. Trimming shortened V by 7 bases and J by 4 bases, and 11 bases separated the two germline ends. CDR3 amino acids: CASTELGYNEQFF. The DNA of the CDR3 is TGTGCCAGCACTGAGCTGGGGTACAATGAGCAGTTCTTC.

The J gene is TRBJ1-6, the V gene TRBV5-1, with TRBD1 as a possible D gene (6 bases). Germline CDR1 reads SGHRS; CDR2 reads YFSETQ. There are 14 residues in the CDR3. Deletions cut 4 bases from V and 8 bases from J, with 13 bases between. DNA of the CDR3: TGCGCCAGCAGCGTAGGGGCAGGGGATTCACCCCTCCACTTT. This sequence encodes CASSVGAGDSPLHF.

The V call is TRBV6-1, the J call TRBJ1-5, with D hard to call. Trimming took off 0 bases at V and 0 bases at J, with 9 bases between the two ends. Per the germline V gene, CDR1 is MNHNS and CDR2 is SASEGT. The CDR3 consists of 16 residues. The CDR3 nucleotides are TGTGCCAGCAGTGAAGCGGCAGGTAATAGCAATCAGCCCCAGCATTTT. Its protein is CASSEAAGNSNQPQHF.